This T cell receptor beta chain was documented in a study of blood T cell repertoires in COVID-19. Study in general: The United States, Italy and Spain supplied acute and convalescent COVID-19 samples. T cells, B-cell-depleted T cells, or PBMCs supplied cDNA or gDNA.

Trimming cost V 4 bases and J 2 bases; bases outside gene matches: 6. This CDR3 spans 16 amino acids. Germline loops: CDR1 SGHAT, CDR2 FQNNGV. Seattle cases were enrolled at active infection and followed longitudinally. Per the original methods: Estimates of nucleated cell counts were drawn from the amplification of reference gene primers. Libraries were prepared by immunoSEQ multiplex PCR; TCRdb keeps only in-frame clonotypes and omits some of them. For V, J and clone size, that table is used; D and trimming come from the DNA. The data show about 200,000 clones, about 88% seen once. The sequence was obtained from a man aged 50 to 59 with COVID-19, enrolled during active disease. Material: peripheral blood. The V gene is TRBV11-2, the J gene TRBJ2-5, with 11 bases lining up with TRBD2. The DNA for the CDR3 is TGTGCCAGCAGCTCGGGGACTAGCGGACTTCAAGAGACCCAGTACTTC. Translating it yields CASSSGTSGLQETQYF.